At least ten counts were recorded for the clone carrying this TCR beta chain. The antigen is undetermined. CDR3-region Arm-PCR and iRepertoire HTBI primers produced the TCR beta libraries. TCRdb reprocessed the multiplex PCR reads with MiXCR, giving one entry per CDR3 protein. The sample consists of 350,000 to 550,000 distinct CDR3 sequences, under 15% of them appearing once. The data belong to a study of regulatory T cells in long-lasting Graves disease. Findings and caveats of the study: With a small sample size, accuracy may have been reduced.

Time point in this sample: newly diagnosed GD, antithyroid drugs for less than 3 months. The TCR library was prepared using RNA isolated from PBMCs. This same sample was also taken into another study, of T cells in Graves' hyperthyroidism and ophthalmopathy. As that report states: Most clonotypes expanded in the thyroid (above 0.001) were also present in blood.

The input for sequencing was peripheral blood mononuclear cells (PBMCs), taken at new diagnosis, from a patient treated with antithyroid drugs. This sequence was found in a woman aged 25 to 39 with Graves disease.

CDR3 nucleotides: TGTGCCAGCAGCCAAGAAGACACAGGGTCCTACGAGCAGTACTTC. Translating gives CASSQEDTGSYEQYF. This sequence joins TRBV3-1 and TRBJ2-7, with a possible D match to TRBD1 (6 bases). CDR3 length: 15 residues. Germline V lookup: CDR1 LGHDT, CDR2 YNNKEL (reference sequence). The ends were cut back, 0 bases at V and 1 base at J, with 10 bases in the middle.